This T cell receptor (beta chain) was profiled in a study of blood T cell repertoires in COVID-19 (dated by TCRdb to the early 2020s). Broadly, across the study: The collaborator samples originated in the United States, Italy and Spain and spanned the acute and convalescent phases of COVID-19. Samples were obtained from the ongoing ImmuneRACE study (first 160 participants) and from 1,200 or so subjects provided by 6 global collaborators. Subjects who had been exposed to COVID-19, were actively infected with it, or had recovered from it provided the deeply sampled blood TCRbeta repertoires that made up the dataset. Where HLA class I and class II types were available, the types were taken from metadata supplied by the sample provider, not from assay-based typing. The material from the prospective study consisted of cDNA or gDNA derived from T cells, B-cell-depleted T cells, or PBMCs. Nearly every sample came with metadata listing a de-identified subject ID, COVID-19 status, age in years and sex. The repertoires were released in a freely available public database intended as a resource for research on the immune response to SARS-CoV-2. The full study reports these points: How much clinical and demographic metadata was included differed by source and by participant, and the metadata was provided uncurated.

Participants in the prospective study were enrolled through a virtual design, were aged roughly 18 to 100 years, and lived in roughly 24 United States geographic areas. To assign participants to cohorts, the prospective study relied on clinical history that participants themselves reported in a screening survey and a study questionnaire. Recovered participants in ImmuneRACE Cohort 3 were defined by two consecutive negative NP/OP PCR tests, clearance by a healthcare professional, or resolution of symptoms. Mobile phlebotomists in the prospective study collected whole blood, serum and a nasopharyngeal or oropharyngeal swab from every participant. Over an approximately 2-month period, participants in the prospective study had the option of providing additional blood draws and questionnaires. Before DNA extraction, blood samples from the prospective study were shipped at room temperature or frozen.

The germline ends are 4 bases apart after V is trimmed by 4 bases and J by 3 bases. The CDR3 sequence holds 12 residues, the cysteine and phenylalanine included. Here the CDR3 DNA is all that survives: 36 bases in frame from base 1. Taken from the germline V gene, the CDR1 and CDR2 loops are SGHDN and FVKESK. The table lists this clone with a count of one. What this receptor recognizes is not known. There are no base qualities to consult, and no much larger clone falls within one base. TCRbeta CDR3 regions were amplified from genomic DNA by means of the immunoSEQ Assay, a bias-controlled multiplex PCR. Concerning the study's data processing: Within the assay, amplification of reference gene primers was used to estimate how many nucleated cells each sample contained. Sequence reads were collapsed and filtered to measure the absolute abundance of every unique TCRbeta CDR3 rearrangement. For each sample, productive Simpson clonality was calculated as the square root of Simpson's diversity index across productive rearrangements. Not all clones reach the TCRdb copy of this immuneACCESS table, which keeps in-frame sequences only. Checked studies attribute under half of the gap to unresolved V genes and leave the rest unexplained. The DNA was the basis for D and trimming; V, J and clone size are from that table. This sample has 200,000 to 250,000 clones in its table, and 87% of those were observed once. The ten largest clonotypes hold about 10% of the sample.

The sequence derives from a man aged 25 to 40 who had recovered from COVID-19. Input material: PBMCs or T cells enriched from blood (not recorded which). Recombination connected TRBV14 to TRBJ1-3; the D gene is unclear. The CDR3 reads CASSPNGNTIYF. The nucleotide sequence reads TGTGCCAGCAGCCCCAATGGAAACACCATATATTTT. Reference TRBV14 and TRBJ1-3 genes cover what lies past the CDR3, so the full variable domain is EAGVTQFPSHSVIEKGQTVTLRCDPISGHDNLYWYRRVMGKEIKFLLHFVKESKQDESGMPNNRFLAERTGGTYSTLKVQPAELEDSGVYFCASSPNGNTIYFGEGSWLTVV.